This paragraph covers one T cell receptor beta chain sequence. The clone's antigen remains unknown. Base qualities are not at hand, and no much larger clone is one base apart. The data were obtained in a study of shared clonotypes between healthy human individuals (TCRdb year 2020). Some background on the complete study: A couple of women and a few men aged 18 to 49 years were included in the cohort. For each donor, CD4 naive and CD4 memory were each given three plates, CD8 naive was given two plates, and CD8 memory was given one plate. To estimate repertoire size and how much clonotypes are shared between individuals, the study performed deep sequencing of blood TCR repertoires from roughly five healthy adults. Different laboratories and diverse techniques were used to prepare libraries and sequence TCR repertoires, to increase sequencing depth and limit assay-specific biases. Leukapheresis yielded between about 0.85 and 9 billion PBMCs per donor.

The germline V gene supplies CDR1 KGHSH and CDR2 LQKENI. V loses 3 bases of germline sequence and J loses 4 bases, and the interval between the two ends is 18 bases. The CDR3 holds 16 amino acids from the cysteine to the phenylalanine. The kept DNA is CDR3 alone, 48 bases in frame from the first base. Healthy HIV-negative adults with no recently reported acute infections or vaccinations were included as donors. Every donor was a Caucasian adult living in Nashville, Tennessee, USA. CD4+ T cells were enriched by magnetic negative selection; naive cells were then positively selected on CD45RA, and the negative fraction formed the memory subset. Blood was obtained by leukapheresis, after which PBMCs were separated by Ficoll-Histopaque density gradient centrifugation and cryopreserved in liquid nitrogen vapor phase. Purity and quantity of every magnetically sorted T cell population were checked by analytical flow cytometry. From each sorted fraction, genomic DNA was isolated and quantified by UV absorbance on a Nanodrop 2000c.

Using the deep immunoSEQ assay, TCR CDR3 regions were amplified from genomic DNA by multiplex PCR. For each cell subset, the extracted genomic DNA was distributed evenly across all wells of several immunoSEQ 96-well plates, and each plate served as one replicate. For sorted subsets, each replicate PCR was loaded with 200 ng genomic DNA, equivalent to 30,000 or so T cell genomes. Purified libraries were measured with a Qubit 3.0 fluorometer, size-checked on a Bioanalyzer 2100, and measured again with the KAPA Library Quantification kit. Every immunoSEQ 96-well plate was sequenced on a separate single-read 150-cycle Illumina NextSeq 550 flow cell. Under the source paper's analysis protocol: Because the immunoSEQ output held only junctional sequences and lacked quality scores, the filtering could not match the filtering applied to full-length reads. To assign V/J genes and CDR3, sequences were annotated using PyIR, a Python wrapper for IgBLAST v1.9, with IMGT germline references. Reads were filtered out if the reads had weak V/J assignments (E-value above 1e-6), no CDR3, stop codons, out-of-frame junctions, or ambiguous translated residues. V3J clonotypes were defined as sequences sharing the same inferred V gene, J gene, and CDR3 amino acid sequence. Percentage overlap between repertoires was calculated by dividing the number of shared unique clonotypes by the size of the smaller repertoire. RTK rarefaction, the Chao1 estimator, and Recon v2.1 estimates of unobserved clonotypes were used to assess repertoire richness. OLGA was used to compute generation probabilities for all TCRbeta clonotypes that the gDNA method yielded from several donors. TCRdb holds this immuneACCESS table with in-frame rearrangements only. Some clones are missing; in checked studies, unresolved V genes explain under half, and the rest has no known cause. That table gives V, J and clone size, and the DNA gave D and trimming. This sample has about 1.5 million clones in its table, and 98% of those were observed once. The ten largest clones capture about 0.42% of the sample.

Overall study outcomes, separate from this receptor: Because the study included a small number of donors, the genetic and exposure-history diversity represented was limited. Naive subsets generally had larger estimated clonotype richness than memory subsets. Incomplete sequencing was indicated by rarefaction of sorted-subset datasets, despite the large sequencing depth. Sampling was restricted to blood, and TCR repertoires in tissues likely differ from the TCR repertoires found in blood. Pairwise subsampling led to the expectation that sequencing depth would affect the degree of clonotype sharing among donors. Compared with non-shared clonotypes, clonotypes shared by all four sorted-subset donors had higher generation probabilities. Sharing across a few donors was observed for about 5% of naive CD4, over 3% of naive CD8, about 2.3% of memory CD4, and about 0.38% of memory CD8 clonotypes.

The TCR sequence derives from a young man in good health. The rearrangement combines TRBV18 with TRBJ1-2; TRBD1 is a weak D gene call, 6 bases matching. Sequencing was done on a sample of naive CD4+ T cells sorted from blood. Explained via the paper, the cell subset or site label denotes: CD45RA+ positively selected. The bases are TGTGCCAGCTCACCGTCCGGGGGCCGCCGCCTCTATGGCTACACCTTC. This sequence encodes CASSPSGGRRLYGYTF.